What follows are 18 T cell receptor beta chains derived from one specimen sequenced in a study of cytomegalovirus exposure and HLA in healthy donors. Primers for the PCR totalled 60 Vbeta and 13 Jbeta. The method was immunoSEQ multiplex PCR; TCRdb's version includes in-frame clones alone and lacks a portion of them. The sample holds approximately 95,000 clones, under 85% seen once. The material sequenced was PBMCs. These receptors came from a woman between 40 and 50 years old in good health and CMV-seropositive.

J is TRBJ2-1 and V is TRBV7-3, with TRBD2 matching 9 bases. CDR3 length equals 15 residues. The germline CDR1 and CDR2 sequences are SGHTA and FQGTGA. V gave up 4 bases and J gave up 7 bases; unmatched junction bases: 8. In DNA form, the CDR3 reads TGTGCCAGCAGCTCGGACCCGGGACTAGCAAATGAGCAGTTCTTC. This sequence encodes CASSSDPGLANEQFF.

The chain recombines TRBV5-1 with TRBJ2-5, with TRBD2 identical over 12 bases. The DNA matches TRBJ2-7 better at its end, which makes the J call doubtful. The CDR3 is made up of 14 amino acids. The germline CDR1 and CDR2 sequences are SGHRS and YFSETQ. CDR3 in DNA: TGCGCCAGCAGCTCCGGACTAGCGGGAAACGAGCAGTACTTC. Translation: CASSSGLAGNEQYF.

This rearrangement joins TRBV27 to TRBJ1-5; no firm D call. Trimming took off 5 bases at V and 0 bases at J, with 11 bases between the two ends. From germline, CDR1 is MNHEY and CDR2 SMNVEV (reference sequence). This CDR3 is 15 amino acids long. CDR3 protein: CASSPGLYSNQPQHF. The CDR3 DNA follows: TGTGCCAGCAGTCCCGGACTGTATAGCAATCAGCCCCAGCATTTT.

This clone was counted between two and nine times. The gene calls are TRBV13 and TRBJ1-2; 7 positions agree with TRBD1. The CDR3 runs to 13 residues. Germline CDR1 PRHDT, CDR2 FYEKMQ (reference sequence). Trimming took 2 bases from V and 7 from J; bases not matched to a gene: 4. The CDR3, as DNA: TGTGCCAGCAGCTTAATAACAGGGGTTGGCTACACCTTC. Its protein product is CASSLITGVGYTF.

The chain links TRBV5-4 to TRBJ1-4, with D unresolved. The CDR3 is 14 residues long. The V gene's germline CDR1 is SGHNT and CDR2 YYREEE (reference sequence). Trimming shortened V by 1 base and J by 0 bases, and 4 bases separated the two germline ends. Here the CDR3 DNA reads TGTGCCAGCAGCTTGTCGGCAACTAATGAAAAACTGTTTTTT. It yields the protein CASSLSATNEKLFF.

This chain links TRBV19 with TRBJ2-7; unclear D gene. Trimming took off 3 bases at V and 3 bases at J, with 18 bases between the two ends. The CDR3 covers 16 residues. Per the germline V gene, CDR1 is LNHDA and CDR2 is SQIVND (reference sequence). The CDR3 sequence: CASSIGAGFSNYEQYF. DNA of the CDR3: TGTGCCAGTAGTATCGGAGCCGGGTTTAGCAACTACGAGCAGTACTTC.

This chain links TRBV11-2 with TRBJ2-7; 7 bases fit TRBD2. The length of the CDR3 is 15 residues. Looked up from germline, CDR1 is SGHAT and CDR2 is FQNNGV. The V and J ends lost 2 bases and 5 bases, in that order; junction bases with no gene match: 9. CDR3 sequence (DNA): TGTGCCAGCAGCTTATTGGGCGGGAGAACCCACGAGCAGTACTTC. Translating it yields CASSLLGGRTHEQYF.

The table lists this clone with a few counts. The sample has other DNA sequences that encode this CDR3 too. The CDR3 coding sequence is TGTGCCAGCAGCCAAGGGGGGGCGGGAGGGTTCACAGATACGCAGTATTTT. This codes for CASSQGGAGGFTDTQYF. V and J are TRBV4-2 and TRBJ2-3; 9 bases map to TRBD2. The J segment lost 2 bases and the V segment lost 1 base, leaving 7 bases of the junction unmatched. This CDR3 spans 17 amino acids. The germline CDR1 and CDR2 sequences are LGHNA and YNFKEQ.

This clone showed up just once. J is TRBJ1-1 and V is TRBV9; D not certain. The ends were cut back, 0 bases at V and 1 base at J, with 10 bases in the middle. Germline CDR1 and CDR2: SGDLS and YYNGEE. The CDR3 has 15 residues. CDR3 protein: CASSVGPGWNTEAFF. The DNA of the CDR3 is TGTGCCAGCAGCGTAGGCCCGGGTTGGAACACTGAAGCTTTCTTT.

This chain links TRBV30 with TRBJ1-1; 10 positions agree with TRBD1. The length of the CDR3 is 15 residues. Germline V lookup: CDR1 GTSNPN, CDR2 SVGIG (reference sequence). V shed 3 bases and J 10 bases; nucleotides not matched to a gene: 14. CDR3 region: CAWRGDIDRGRGAFF. The CDR3 region has the DNA TGTGCCTGGAGGGGGGATATCGACAGGGGGCGCGGAGCTTTCTTT.

The rearrangement joins TRBV7-9 to TRBJ2-3; 10 nucleotides line up with TRBD2. The CDR3 consists of 16 residues. The J segment lost 4 bases and the V segment lost 2 bases, leaving 6 bases of the junction unmatched. CDR1 is SEHNR and CDR2 is FQNEAQ in the germline V gene (reference sequence). CDR3 sequence reads: CASSLRSGRAADTQYF. The CDR3 coding sequence is TGTGCCAGCAGCTTAAGGAGCGGGAGGGCCGCAGATACGCAGTATTTT.

The rearrangement links TRBV6-6 to TRBJ2-7, with 10 bases lining up with TRBD2. The germline V gene has CDR1 MNHNY and CDR2 SVGAGI (reference sequence). V trimming: 2 bases; J trimming: 4 bases; junction bases outside the gene matches: 5. This CDR3 has 15 residues. The CDR3: CASSYEREGPYEQYF. CDR3 sequence (DNA): TGTGCCAGCAGTTACGAGCGGGAGGGCCCATACGAGCAGTACTTC.

The genes are TRBV28 and TRBJ1-2; a possible D gene is TRBD1 (5 bases). V was pared by 6 bases and J by 4 bases, with 21 bases between. Germline loops: CDR1 MDHEN, CDR2 SYDVKM. The CDR3 is 16 amino acids. The CDR3 loop is CASRGGLDYSGYGYTF. The CDR3 nucleotides read TGTGCCAGCAGGGGGGGACTCGATTATTCCGGCTATGGCTACACCTTC.

The chain joins TRBV6-5 to TRBJ2-2, with D perhaps TRBD2 (6 bases). CDR3 length equals 14 residues. Per germline, CDR1 MNHEY and CDR2 SVGAGI. V was shortened by 4 bases and J by 4 bases, with 10 bases between the two germline ends. CDR3 in amino acids: CASSSEGFTGELFF. CDR3 nucleotide sequence: TGTGCCAGCAGTTCGGAGGGATTCACCGGGGAGCTGTTTTTT.

The chain recombines TRBV13 with TRBJ2-2; 9 bases line up with TRBD1. This CDR3 has 16 residues. Losses at the gene ends were 5 bases for V and 3 bases for J; bases not matched to a gene: 7. Germline V gene lookup returns CDR1 PRHDT and CDR2 FYEKMQ (reference sequence). The CDR3 spells CASSLRDRAYTGELFF. The CDR3 bases are TGTGCCAGCAGCCTCCGGGACAGGGCTTACACCGGGGAGCTGTTTTTT.

This clone was seen a handful of times. The chain employs TRBV10-1 and TRBJ2-1; 7 bases match TRBD1. J gave up 4 bases and V 4 bases, and 7 bases lay outside the gene matches. Looked up from germline, CDR1 is WNHNN and CDR2 is SYGVQD (reference sequence). This CDR3 is 15 amino acids long. This CDR3 reads CASSVGKGAYNEQFF. In DNA, the CDR3 is TGCGCCAGCAGTGTAGGCAAGGGGGCATACAATGAGCAGTTCTTC.

The gene calls are TRBV27 and TRBJ1-1; D gene unclear. Germline CDR1 is MNHEY and CDR2 is SMNVEV (reference sequence). The V and J ends lost 7 bases and 11 bases respectively, with 23 bases between them. This CDR3 is built from 14 residues. As DNA, the CDR3 is TGTGCCAGCAAACCTACACGGGTAAACGTCGAGGCTTTCTTT. Its protein is CASKPTRVNVEAFF.

V is TRBV6-1 and J is TRBJ2-3, with D possibly TRBD1 on 5 matching bases. The V gene lost 5 bases and the J gene lost 2 bases, with 11 bases spanning the gap. The CDR3 runs 14 residues. CDR1 is MNHNS, CDR2 SASEGT, per germline. The CDR3 DNA is TGTGCCAGCAGTTATCGACAGATCACAGATACGCAGTATTTT. Translating gives CASSYRQITDTQYF.